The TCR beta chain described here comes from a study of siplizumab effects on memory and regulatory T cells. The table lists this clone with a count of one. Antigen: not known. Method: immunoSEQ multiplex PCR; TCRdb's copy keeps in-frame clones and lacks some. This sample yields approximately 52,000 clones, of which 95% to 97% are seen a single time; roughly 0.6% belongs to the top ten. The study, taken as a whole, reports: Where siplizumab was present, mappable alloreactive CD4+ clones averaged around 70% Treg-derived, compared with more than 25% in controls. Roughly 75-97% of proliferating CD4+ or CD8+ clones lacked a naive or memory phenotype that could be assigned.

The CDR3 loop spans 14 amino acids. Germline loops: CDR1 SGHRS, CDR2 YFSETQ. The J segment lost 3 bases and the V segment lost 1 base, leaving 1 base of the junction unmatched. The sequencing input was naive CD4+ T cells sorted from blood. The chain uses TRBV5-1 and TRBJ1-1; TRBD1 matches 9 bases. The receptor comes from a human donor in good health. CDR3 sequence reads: CASSLRQGDTEAFF. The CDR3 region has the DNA TGCGCCAGCAGCTTGCGACAGGGGGACACTGAAGCTTTCTTT. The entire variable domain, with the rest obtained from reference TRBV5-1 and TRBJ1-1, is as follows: KAGVTQTPRYLIKTRGQQVTLSCSPISGHRSVSWYQQTPGQGLQFLFEYFSETQRNKGNFPGRFSGRQFSNSRSEMNVSTLELGDSALYLCASSLRQGDTEAFFGQGTRLTVV.